This passage covers 16 T cell receptor beta chains from one sample sequenced in a study of control samples from healthy donors and cancer patients. Generated by immunoSEQ multiplex PCR, the TCRdb table keeps only in-frame clones and is missing some. The table records about 140,000 clones, 90% to 95% of them present only once. The sample was blood. The receptors were gathered from a middle-aged man in good health.

This clone showed up just once. V usage is TRBV19 and J usage is TRBJ1-1, with D possibly being TRBD1 (5 bases). Germline V lookup: CDR1 LNHDA, CDR2 SQIVND (reference sequence). This CDR3 has 16 amino acids. V lost 0 bases to trimming and J lost 5 bases, with 16 bases between them. The CDR3 here is CASSIDWGSVGTEAFF. The CDR3 coding sequence is TGTGCCAGTAGTATAGATTGGGGCAGTGTGGGGACTGAAGCTTTCTTT.

CDR3 coding DNA: TGTGCCAGCAGTAAGGGTGGCAATCAGCCCCAGCATTTT. Encoded protein: CASSKGGNQPQHF. The genes are TRBV12-3 or TRBV12-4 and TRBJ1-5; no clear D. The CDR3 consists of 13 residues. V was shortened by 5 bases and J by 2 bases, with 7 bases between the two germline ends.

This clone was detected once. This chain links TRBV10-3 with TRBJ1-1; 7 positions agree with TRBD1. The CDR3 runs 15 residues. Germline V gives CDR1 ENHRY, CDR2 SYGVKD. V gave up 3 bases and J gave up 2 bases; unmatched junction bases: 6. The CDR3 DNA is TGTGCCATCAGTGACCCCGGACAGGCCAACACTGAAGCTTTCTTT. Protein product: CAISDPGQANTEAFF.

The chain employs TRBV19 and TRBJ2-1; 9 bases are a match to TRBD2. After removal of 7 bases from V and 7 bases from J, the junction contained 11 bases not matched to a gene. Per the germline V gene, CDR1 is LNHDA and CDR2 is SQIVND (reference sequence). The CDR3 covers 15 residues. CDR3 coding DNA: TGTGCCAGTACCAAATTAGCGGGAGAGGGAAATGAGCAGTTCTTC. This codes for CASTKLAGEGNEQFF.

V and J are TRBV9 and TRBJ2-1, with a weak D call TRBD1 (6 bases). The CDR3 spans 14 residues. Germline V lookup: CDR1 SGDLS, CDR2 YYNGEE. V dropped 0 bases and J dropped 5 bases, with 9 bases sitting between them. Here the CDR3 reads CASSVAPGDNEQFF. The CDR3 DNA reads as TGTGCCAGCAGCGTAGCTCCAGGGGACAATGAGCAGTTCTTC.

The rearrangement uses TRBV5-1 and TRBJ2-2; possible D gene TRBD1, 6 bases. Trimming cost V 2 bases and J 4 bases, with 12 bases left between them. In germline, CDR1 is SGHRS, CDR2 YFSETQ. The CDR3 runs 15 residues. The CDR3 region is CASSLGGHFTGELFF. DNA of the CDR3: TGCGCCAGCAGCTTAGGGGGACACTTCACCGGGGAGCTGTTTTTT.

This chain connects TRBV6-6 to TRBJ2-5; D remains ambiguous. The CDR3 is made up of 15 amino acids. V shed 6 bases and J shed 1 base, with 15 bases lying between them. Looked up from germline, CDR1 is MNHNY and CDR2 is SVGAGI (reference sequence). CDR3 sequence: CASRPRQTPQETQYF. The CDR3, as DNA: TGTGCCAGCAGACCACGTCAGACTCCCCAAGAGACCCAGTACTTC.

This CDR3 reads CASRMSALNTEAFF. Here the CDR3 DNA reads TGTGCCAGCAGGATGAGCGCACTGAACACTGAAGCTTTCTTT. V usage is TRBV7-2 and J usage is TRBJ1-1; D gene ambiguous. This CDR3 has 14 residues. V gave up 6 bases and J gave up 0 bases, with 11 bases separating them. Germline values: CDR1 SGHTA, CDR2 FQGNSA.

V is TRBV11-2 and J is TRBJ1-2; weak D call: TRBD1 (6 bases). This CDR3 comprises 14 residues. The V gene lost 0 bases and the J gene lost 6 bases, with 11 bases spanning the gap. Germline-derived CDR1 and CDR2 are SGHAT and FQNNGV. CDR3 sequence reads: CASSLDRAGDGYTF. The CDR3 coding sequence is TGTGCCAGCAGCTTAGATAGGGCAGGGGATGGCTACACCTTC.

The chain has TRBV7-6 and TRBJ2-1, with 7 bases aligning to TRBD2. The V gene's germline CDR1 is SGHVS and CDR2 FNYEAQ. V lost 2 bases and J lost 6; bases outside the gene matches: 7. The length of the CDR3 is 15 residues. The CDR3 sequence is CASSLPREAVNEQFF. In DNA form, the CDR3 reads TGTGCCAGCAGCTTACCTCGGGAGGCGGTCAATGAGCAGTTCTTC.

The chain uses TRBV27 and TRBJ1-1; the match to TRBD1 covers 8 bases. This CDR3 comprises 17 residues. From germline, CDR1 is MNHEY and CDR2 SMNVEV (reference sequence). The junction had 15 bases not matched to a gene; V was cut back by 8 bases and J by 1 base. The CDR3, as DNA: TGTGCCAGCTTGCCTTTTCAGGGGGCGCTGGGGAACACTGAAGCTTTCTTT. Translating gives CASLPFQGALGNTEAFF.

This sequence joins TRBV28 and TRBJ2-5; D perhaps matches TRBD2 (5 bases). Trimming stripped 6 bases from V and 3 bases from J, with 11 bases between. Germline V lookup: CDR1 MDHEN, CDR2 SYDVKM. The CDR3 has 13 amino acids. The CDR3: CASSLAGKETQYF. CDR3 nucleotides: TGTGCCAGCAGCCTGGCCGGGAAAGAGACCCAGTACTTC.

This chain uses TRBV9 with TRBJ1-5; perhaps TRBD1 as D (6 bases). The CDR3 has 15 amino acids. Per the germline V gene, CDR1 is SGDLS and CDR2 is YYNGEE. Trimming stripped 4 bases from V and 7 bases from J, with 18 bases between. In nucleotides, the CDR3 is TGTGCCAGCAGCTCACAGGGTAAAGGAGGACAGCCCCAGCATTTT. Translation: CASSSQGKGGQPQHF.

V is TRBV29-1 and J is TRBJ2-1, with D possibly being TRBD2 (6 bases). Germline-derived CDR1 and CDR2 are SQVTM and ANQGSEA. V gave up 2 bases and J gave up 9 bases, with 11 bases separating them. The CDR3 runs to 12 residues. This CDR3 is CSVETSSFEQFF. The DNA of the CDR3 is TGCAGCGTTGAAACTAGCTCGTTTGAGCAGTTCTTC.

This rearrangement joins TRBV29-1 to TRBJ1-4, with no clear D. Germline V gene lookup returns CDR1 SQVTM and CDR2 ANQGSEA. Trimming removed 4 bases at V and 4 bases at J, with 4 bases between. The CDR3 is 11 amino acids. The CDR3, as DNA: TGCAGCGTTGTCATTAATGAAAAACTGTTTTTT. It specifies CSVVINEKLFF.

The chain joins TRBV23-1 to TRBJ1-1, with D possibly matching TRBD1 (6 bases). TRBV23-1 is assigned to the ORF class and has an uncertain function. Trimming shortened V by 2 bases and J by 1 base, and 17 bases separated the two germline ends. The CDR3 runs 17 residues. The chain's CDR3 is CASSQGCRGMENTEAFF. The CDR3 coding sequence is TGCGCCAGCAGTCAAGGTTGCAGGGGAATGGAGAACACTGAAGCTTTCTTT.